The TCR beta chain described here comes from a study of blood T cell repertoires in COVID-19 (dated by TCRdb to 2019 to 2021). Turning to the overall study: For ImmuneRACE Cohort 3, a participant was defined as recovered based on two consecutive negative NP/OP PCR tests, clearance by a healthcare professional, or resolution of symptoms. Deeply sampled blood TCRbeta repertoires from subjects exposed to, actively infected with, or recovered from COVID-19 were included in the dataset. A de-identified subject ID, COVID-19 status, age in years and sex were almost always included in the sample metadata. The material from the prospective study consisted of cDNA or gDNA derived from T cells, B-cell-depleted T cells, or PBMCs. Samples covering the acute and convalescent phases of COVID-19 were provided by collaborators in the United States, Italy and Spain. Where available, HLA class I and class II types were obtained from metadata supplied by the sample provider rather than from assay-based typing. Samples came from the ongoing ImmuneRACE study (first 160 participants) plus 1,254 subjects from 6 global collaborators. The repertoires were released in a freely available public database meant as a resource for research on the immune response to SARS-CoV-2.

V loses 1 base at its end and J loses 6 bases; junction bases beyond the gene matches: 3. The germline V gene (reference sequence) supplies CDR1 SGHNT and CDR2 YYREEE. Including the terminal cysteine and phenylalanine, the CDR3 comprises 13 residues. Just the 39-base CDR3 DNA is kept, in frame starting at base 1. TCRbeta CDR3 regions were amplified from genomic DNA by means of the immunoSEQ Assay, a bias-controlled multiplex PCR. The study's own analysis went as follows. The number of nucleated cells in each sample was estimated from the amplification of reference gene primers within the assay. To quantify the absolute abundance of each unique TCRbeta CDR3 rearrangement, sequence reads were collapsed and filtered. For each sample, productive Simpson clonality was calculated as the square root of Simpson's diversity index over productive rearrangements. TCRdb took this table from immuneACCESS and kept in-frame rearrangements with V and J called. Such tables lack part of the clones; where checked against another copy, unresolved V genes explain under half of the gap, and the rest is unexplained. V and J calls and clone size follow that table, whereas D and trimming were derived from the DNA. The sample records roughly 340,000 clones, over 75% of which are singletons. Together, the top ten hold 1.5% to 2.5% of the sample.

Participants in the prospective study were aged roughly 18 to 89 years, lived in 20 to 25 United States geographic areas, and enrolled through a virtual design. To assign participants to cohorts, the prospective study relied on clinical history that participants themselves reported in a screening survey and a study questionnaire. In the prospective study, mobile phlebotomists collected whole blood, serum and a nasopharyngeal or oropharyngeal swab from each participant. Participants in the prospective study had the option to provide additional blood draws and questionnaires over a roughly two-month period. Prospective study blood samples were shipped either frozen or at room temperature before DNA extraction. Results and caveats for the whole study, not just this receptor: How much clinical and demographic metadata was included differed by source and by participant, and the metadata was provided uncurated.

About this clone itself: Its target antigen remains unknown. The input lacks base qualities; no much larger clone sits a single base away.

The sequenced material came from PBMCs or T cells enriched from blood (not recorded which). This clonotype originated in a man aged 35-49 years in a cohort exposed to, infected with or recovered from COVID-19 (not recorded which). This receptor chain uses TRBV5-4 and TRBJ1-2; TRBD1 agrees with 7 junctional bases. The DNA reads as follows: TGTGCCAGCAGCTTGACAGGGGAGCATGGCTACACCTTC. Its protein is CASSLTGEHGYTF. When the CDR3 is completed using the reference TRBV5-4 and TRBJ1-2 genes on either side, the full variable domain is ETGVTQSPTHLIKTRGQQVTLRCSSQSGHNTVSWYQQALGQGPQFIFQYYREEENGRGNFPPRFSGLQFPNYSSELNVNALELDDSALYLCASSLTGEHGYTFGSGTRLTVV.